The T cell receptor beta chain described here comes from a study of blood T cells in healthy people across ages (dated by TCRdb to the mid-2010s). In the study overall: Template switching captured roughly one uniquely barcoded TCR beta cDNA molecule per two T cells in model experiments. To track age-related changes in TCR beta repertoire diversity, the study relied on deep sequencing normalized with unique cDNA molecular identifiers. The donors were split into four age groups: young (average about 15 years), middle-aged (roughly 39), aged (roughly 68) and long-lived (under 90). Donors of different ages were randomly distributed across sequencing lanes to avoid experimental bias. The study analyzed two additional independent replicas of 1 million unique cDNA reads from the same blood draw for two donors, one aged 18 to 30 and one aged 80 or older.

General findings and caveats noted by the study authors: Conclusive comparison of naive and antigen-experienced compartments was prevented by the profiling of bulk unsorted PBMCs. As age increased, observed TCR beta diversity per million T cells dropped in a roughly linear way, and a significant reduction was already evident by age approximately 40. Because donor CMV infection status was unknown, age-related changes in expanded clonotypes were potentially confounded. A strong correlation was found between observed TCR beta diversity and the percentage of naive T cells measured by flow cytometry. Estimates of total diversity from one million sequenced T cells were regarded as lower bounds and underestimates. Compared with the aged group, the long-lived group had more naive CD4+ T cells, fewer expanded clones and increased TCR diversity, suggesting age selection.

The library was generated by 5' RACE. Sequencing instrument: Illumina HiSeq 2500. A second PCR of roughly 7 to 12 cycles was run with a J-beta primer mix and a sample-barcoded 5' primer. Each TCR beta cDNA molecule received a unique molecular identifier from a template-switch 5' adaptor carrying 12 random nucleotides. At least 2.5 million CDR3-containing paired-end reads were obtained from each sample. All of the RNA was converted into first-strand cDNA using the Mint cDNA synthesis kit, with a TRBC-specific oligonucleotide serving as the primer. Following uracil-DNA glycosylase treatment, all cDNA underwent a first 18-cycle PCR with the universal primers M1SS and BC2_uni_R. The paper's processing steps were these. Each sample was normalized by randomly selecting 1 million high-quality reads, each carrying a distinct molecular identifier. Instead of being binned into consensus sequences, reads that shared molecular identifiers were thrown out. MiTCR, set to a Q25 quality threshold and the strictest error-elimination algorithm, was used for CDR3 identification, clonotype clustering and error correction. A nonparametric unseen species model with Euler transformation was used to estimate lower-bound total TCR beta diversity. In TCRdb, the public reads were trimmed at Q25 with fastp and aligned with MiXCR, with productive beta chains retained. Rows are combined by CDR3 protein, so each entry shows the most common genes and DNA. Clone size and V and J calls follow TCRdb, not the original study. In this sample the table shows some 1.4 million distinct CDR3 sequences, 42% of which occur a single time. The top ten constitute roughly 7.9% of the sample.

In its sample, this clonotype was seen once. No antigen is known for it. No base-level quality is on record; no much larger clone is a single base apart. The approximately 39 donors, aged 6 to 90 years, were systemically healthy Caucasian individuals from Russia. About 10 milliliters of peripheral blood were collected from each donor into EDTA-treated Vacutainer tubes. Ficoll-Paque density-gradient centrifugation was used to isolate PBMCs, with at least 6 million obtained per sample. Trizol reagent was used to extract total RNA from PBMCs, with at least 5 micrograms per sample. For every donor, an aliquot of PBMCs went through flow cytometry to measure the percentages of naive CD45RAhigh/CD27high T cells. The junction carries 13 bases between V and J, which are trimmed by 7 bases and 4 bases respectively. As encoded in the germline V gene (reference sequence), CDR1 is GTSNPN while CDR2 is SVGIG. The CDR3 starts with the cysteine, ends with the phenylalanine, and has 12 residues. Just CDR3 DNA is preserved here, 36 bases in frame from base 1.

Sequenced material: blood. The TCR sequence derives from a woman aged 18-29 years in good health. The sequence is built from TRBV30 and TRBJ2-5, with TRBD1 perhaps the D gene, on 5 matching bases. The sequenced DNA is TGTGCCTCAACGACAGCAGGAGAGACCCAGTACTTC. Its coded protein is CASTTAGETQYF.